The 32 T cell receptor beta chains reported below all come from one sample, sequenced in a study of blood T cell repertoires in COVID-19. This table comes from immunoSEQ multiplex PCR, and its TCRdb copy is limited to in-frame clones, with some not included. The data show under 250,000 clones, more than 75% seen once. The source material was peripheral blood. These receptors originate from a man older than 75 with acute or convalescent COVID-19.

The rearrangement uses TRBV10-1 and TRBJ1-2, with 7 bases identical to TRBD1. The length of the CDR3 is 16 residues. Looked up from germline, CDR1 is WNHNN and CDR2 is SYGVQD (reference sequence). V lost 7 bases, J lost 1 base, and 12 bases stayed unmatched. The CDR3 DNA reads as TGCGCCAGCATCAGGTCCCGGGACAGTGGTAACTATGGCTACACCTTC. This translates into CASIRSRDSGNYGYTF.

The J gene is TRBJ1-1, the V gene TRBV28, with D unclear. The CDR3 has 13 residues. Deletions cut 3 bases from V and 1 base from J, with 6 bases between. The germline V gene encodes CDR1 MDHEN and CDR2 SYDVKM. CDR3 sequence reads: CASSFRQNTEAFF. CDR3 DNA: TGTGCCAGCAGTTTTAGACAGAACACTGAAGCTTTCTTT.

The J gene is TRBJ1-1, the V gene TRBV9; tentative D call: TRBD1 (5 bases). CDR3 length: 15 residues. Germline CDR1 reads SGDLS; CDR2 reads YYNGEE. V was cut by 4 bases and J by 4 bases, with 17 bases left in between. The CDR3 spells CASSPTGVEGTEAFF. The DNA of the CDR3 is TGTGCCAGCAGCCCGACGGGGGTGGAAGGCACTGAAGCTTTCTTT.

The chain has TRBV6-5 and TRBJ1-1; the D is unclear. This CDR3 region has 16 residues. Trimming pared 0 bases from V and 11 bases from J, leaving 22 bases between. Germline assignment: CDR1 MNHEY and CDR2 SVGAGI. This chain's CDR3 is CASSYSYVGQATWAFF. CDR3 sequence (DNA): TGTGCCAGCAGTTACTCTTACGTAGGCCAGGCGACCTGGGCTTTCTTT.

The rearrangement links TRBV15 to TRBJ1-5; a weak D match, TRBD1 (6 bases). Trimming cost V 3 bases and J 0 bases, with 18 bases left between them. Germline values: CDR1 LNHNV, CDR2 YYDKDF (reference sequence). The CDR3 spans 18 residues. CDR3 protein: CATSRTRDTFNSNQPQHF. CDR3 bases: TGTGCCACCAGCAGGACCCGGGACACCTTCAATAGCAATCAGCCCCAGCATTTT.

The chain has TRBV5-6 and TRBJ1-1; 10 bases are shared with TRBD1. The CDR3 is 15 amino acids. Germline-derived CDR1 and CDR2 are SGHDT and YYEEEE. With 2 bases clipped from V and 4 bases from J, the junction kept 5 bases outside the gene matches. The DNA for the CDR3 is TGTGCCAGCAGCTTCTCCGGGACAGGGGTCACTGAAGCTTTCTTT. This translates into CASSFSGTGVTEAFF.

This rearrangement joins TRBV28 to TRBJ1-2; TRBD1 is a possible D gene (5 bases). V lost 9 bases and J 0 bases, leaving 14 bases between the germline ends. CDR1 and CDR2 from the germline V gene are MDHEN and SYDVKM. The CDR3 totals 14 residues. The CDR3: CASILSGANYGYTF. CDR3 in DNA: TGTGCCAGTATCTTATCGGGGGCTAACTATGGCTACACCTTC.

This clone was seen a single time. Other nucleotide sequences in the sample specify the same CDR3. This chain links TRBV19 with TRBJ2-7; 7 bases agree with TRBD2. V shed 5 bases, J shed 3 bases, and the junction held 10 bases outside the gene matches. The germline CDR1 and CDR2 sequences are LNHDA and SQIVND (reference sequence). The CDR3 spans 15 residues. This chain's CDR3 is CASSGGLIGSYEQYF. CDR3 DNA sequence: TGTGCCAGTAGTGGGGGACTAATCGGAAGCTACGAGCAGTACTTC.

The chain joins TRBV29-1 to TRBJ2-2, with a weak D call TRBD2 (5 bases). Germline loops: CDR1 SQVTM, CDR2 ANQGSEA. Trimming removed 5 bases at V and 0 bases at J, with 13 bases between. The CDR3 loop spans 15 amino acids. The CDR3 nucleotides are TGCAGCGTTAGCGGCAGAAACACGAACACCGGGGAGCTGTTTTTT. This gives the protein CSVSGRNTNTGELFF.

DNA of the CDR3: TGCAGCGCCTCGTTGTACGGGGACATTCAGTACTTC. Translated, it gives CSASLYGDIQYF. This chain uses TRBV29-1 with TRBJ2-4; D is possibly TRBD2 (5 bases). V was clipped by 7 bases and J by 8 bases, with 15 bases between them. CDR1 and CDR2 (germline): SQVTM, ANQGSEA. CDR3 length: 12 amino acids.

Concerning this clone itself: The sample carries other DNA sequences with the same CDR3. The chain couples TRBV7-9 to TRBJ1-4; 7 nucleotides line up with TRBD1. With V trimmed by 5 bases and J by 7 bases, 1 base remained unmatched. The CDR3 covers 12 residues. CDR1 and CDR2 (germline): SEHNR, FQNEAQ (reference sequence). CDR3 coding DNA: TGTGCCAGCAGCCGGGACAGTGAAAAACTGTTTTTT. As protein: CASSRDSEKLFF.

The CDR3: CASSAGQGGSPLHF. CDR3 sequence (DNA): TGTGCCAGCAGTGCGGGCCAGGGGGGATCACCCCTCCACTTT. The chain combines TRBV6-4 with TRBJ1-6; 7 nucleotides line up with TRBD1. Losses at the gene ends were 4 bases for V and 10 bases for J; bases not matched to a gene: 7. The CDR3 is 14 amino acids. The germline CDR1 and CDR2 sequences are MRHNA and SNTAGT.

A remark on this clone: Distinct nucleotide sequences in the sample also encode this CDR3. The chain combines TRBV18 with TRBJ2-5; 8 bases are shared with TRBD2. V lost 3 bases and J lost 4; bases outside the gene matches: 4. There are 14 residues in the CDR3. The germline gives CDR1 KGHSH, CDR2 LQKENI. The CDR3 sequence: CASSPGAGVETQYF. In DNA form, the CDR3 reads TGTGCCAGCTCACCGGGAGCGGGGGTAGAGACCCAGTACTTC.

The J gene is TRBJ1-2, the V gene TRBV18; 8 positions agree with TRBD1. CDR3 length equals 12 residues. Trimming took 6 bases from V and 7 from J; bases not matched to a gene: 4. The germline gives CDR1 KGHSH, CDR2 LQKENI. The CDR3 coding sequence is TGTGCCAGCTCGTGGACAGGGACTGGCTACACCTTC. This codes for CASSWTGTGYTF.

The V call is TRBV5-1, the J call TRBJ1-3, with a weak D call TRBD1 (5 bases). The CDR3 totals 16 residues. Trimming left V 4 bases short and J 4 bases short, with 18 bases between. Germline CDR1 and CDR2: SGHRS and YFSETQ. The CDR3 DNA is TGCGCCAGCAGCCCGGGACTCCCCTTGGGAGGAAACACCATATATTTT. This encodes CASSPGLPLGGNTIYF.

DNA of the CDR3: TGCGCCAGCAGCCAAGATCGCGGAGGGATATCCTACGAGCAGTACTTC. It yields the protein CASSQDRGGISYEQYF. The genes are TRBV4-1 and TRBJ2-7; TRBD2 is a possible D gene (6 bases). Germline values: CDR1 MGHRA, CDR2 YSYEKL. V lost 0 bases, J lost 1 base, and 13 bases lay in between. CDR3 size: 16 residues.

The chain has TRBV20-1 and TRBJ1-2; D possibly corresponds to TRBD1 (5 bases). This CDR3 spans 11 amino acids. V was clipped by 5 bases and J by 11 bases, with 15 bases between them. CDR1 is DFQATT, CDR2 SNEGSKA, per germline (reference sequence). In nucleotides, the CDR3 is TGCAGTGCTCCCTACGACAGATCTTACACCTTC. Translation: CSAPYDRSYTF.

V is TRBV5-1 and J is TRBJ2-7, with TRBD1 as a possible D gene (6 bases). Trimming cost V 4 bases and J 5 bases, with 13 bases left between them. Per the germline V gene, CDR1 is SGHRS and CDR2 is YFSETQ. This CDR3 has 13 residues. CDR3 amino acids: CASSRNRVDEQYF. In nucleotides, the CDR3 is TGCGCCAGCAGCAGAAACAGGGTTGACGAGCAGTACTTC.

V and J are TRBV6-5 and TRBJ1-1; TRBD1 aligns across 7 bases. Germline lookup yields CDR1 MNHEY and CDR2 SVGAGI. The length of the CDR3 is 14 residues. With 4 bases clipped from V and 4 bases from J, the junction kept 6 bases outside the gene matches. CDR3 in DNA: TGTGCCAGCAGTTCGACAGGGCAAGGCACTGAAGCTTTCTTT. Amino acid sequence: CASSSTGQGTEAFF.

The chain couples TRBV5-1 to TRBJ2-1, with 7 bases aligning to TRBD2. The CDR3 has 19 amino acids. CDR1 and CDR2 (germline): SGHRS, YFSETQ. V gave up 4 bases and J gave up 5 bases; unmatched junction bases: 21. This CDR3 reads CASSTTGRSNPSFDNEQFF. The DNA for the CDR3 is TGCGCCAGCAGCACCACCGGGAGGTCTAACCCCTCTTTCGACAATGAGCAGTTCTTC.

This clone turned up a few times. The chain employs TRBV6-5 and TRBJ1-3; no clear D. The CDR3 sequence is 16 residues long. CDR1 and CDR2 (germline): MNHEY, SVGAGI. The germline V and J ends were trimmed by 2 bases and 0 bases, with 11 bases remaining between them. CDR3 DNA sequence: TGTGCCAGCAGTTACGATAACAGAAACTCTGGAAACACCATATATTTT. Translation: CASSYDNRNSGNTIYF.

This clone was found a few times. The V gene is TRBV19, the J gene TRBJ2-1; 7 bases line up with TRBD2. Trimming at V came to 7 bases and at J to 3 bases, leaving 12 bases not matched to a gene. This CDR3 has 16 residues. Per the germline V gene, CDR1 is LNHDA and CDR2 is SQIVND (reference sequence). CDR3 in amino acids: CASTLFAVAGYNEQFF. CDR3 nucleotides: TGTGCCAGTACCCTCTTCGCGGTAGCGGGCTACAATGAGCAGTTCTTC.

V is TRBV9 and J is TRBJ2-2; D is ambiguous. Between the trimmed V and J ends, which lost 4 bases and 3 bases, there was a span of 4 bases. The CDR3 is 12 residues long. Germline-derived CDR1 and CDR2 are SGDLS and YYNGEE. The CDR3 sequence: CASSRDTGELFF. DNA of the CDR3: TGTGCCAGCAGCAGAGACACCGGGGAGCTGTTTTTT. The full variable domain, completed using reference TRBV9 and TRBJ2-2, is DSGVTQTPKHLITATGQRVTLRCSPRSGDLSVYWYQQSLDQGLQFLIQYYNGEERAKGNILERFSAQQFPDLHSELNLSSLELGDSALYFCASSRDTGELFFGEGSRLTVL.

The J gene is TRBJ2-7, the V gene TRBV5-1; 8 bases align to TRBD1. The CDR3 covers 18 residues. The germline V gene has CDR1 SGHRS and CDR2 YFSETQ. With V trimmed by 2 bases and J by 2 bases, 15 bases remained unmatched. The chain's CDR3 is CASSLTPLAPQGAYEQYF. CDR3 nucleotide sequence: TGCGCCAGCAGCTTAACCCCACTGGCTCCACAGGGGGCCTACGAGCAGTACTTC.

The rearrangement joins TRBV2 to TRBJ1-5, with 11 bases fitting TRBD1. Per the germline V gene, CDR1 is SNHLY and CDR2 is FYNNEI. CDR3 length: 15 residues. V lost 5 bases and J lost 6; bases outside the gene matches: 6. The CDR3 spells CASSTGQGAIQPQHF. CDR3 sequence (DNA): TGTGCCAGCAGTACCGGACAGGGGGCAATTCAGCCCCAGCATTTT.

This sequence joins TRBV5-1 and TRBJ2-7, with TRBD2 matching 7 bases. Trimming cost V 4 bases and J 3 bases; bases outside gene matches: 4. The CDR3 is made up of 13 amino acids. Germline values: CDR1 SGHRS, CDR2 YFSETQ. CDR3 loop: CASSPGGYYEQYF. The CDR3 DNA reads as TGCGCCAGCAGCCCGGGGGGTTACTACGAGCAGTACTTC.

This clone has just one count. This chain uses TRBV14 with TRBJ1-2; D gene unclear. Germline lookup yields CDR1 SGHDN and CDR2 FVKESK. Trimming cost V 1 base and J 5 bases, with 8 bases left between them. The length of the CDR3 is 13 residues. In nucleotides, the CDR3 is TGTGCCAGCAGCCAAGCGCGTTTTTATGGCTACACCTTC. Translated: CASSQARFYGYTF.

This sequence joins TRBV19 and TRBJ1-1; 9 bases line up with TRBD1. The V segment lost 5 bases and the J segment 10 bases; nucleotides outside the gene matches: 8. Germline-derived CDR1 and CDR2 are LNHDA and SQIVND (reference sequence). CDR3 length equals 13 residues. The CDR3 sequence is CASSLQGAVGAFF. As DNA, the CDR3 is TGTGCCAGTAGTCTACAGGGGGCGGTGGGAGCTTTCTTT. Full variable domain (outside the CDR3, taken from reference TRBV19 and TRBJ1-1): DGGITQSPKYLFRKEGQNVTLSCEQNLNHDAMYWYRQDPGQGLRLIYYSQIVNDFQKGDIAEGYSVSREKKESFPLTVTSAQKNPTAFYLCASSLQGAVGAFFGQGTRLTVV.

This chain joins TRBV7-2 and TRBJ2-5, with 9 positions matching TRBD2. Germline CDR1 reads SGHTA; CDR2 reads FQGNSA. This CDR3 comprises 12 residues. V trimming: 6 bases; J trimming: 13 bases; junction bases outside the gene matches: 9. CDR3 bases: TGTGCCAGCAGTAGCGGGGGCCCGTCCCCGTACTTC. This encodes CASSSGGPSPYF.

In this sample, this clone turned up once. This chain links TRBV7-9 with TRBJ1-4; D uncertain. The CDR3 spans 14 residues. Germline CDR1 and CDR2: SEHNR and FQNEAQ (reference sequence). V was pared by 3 bases and J by 0 bases, with 5 bases between. In DNA, the CDR3 is TGTGCCAGCAGCTTGGAGACAACTAATGAAAAACTGTTTTTT. It encodes CASSLETTNEKLFF.

The chain's CDR3 is CASTRQGPDEQYF. For the CDR3, the DNA is TGTGCCAGCACCCGACAGGGACCGGACGAGCAGTACTTC. This chain connects TRBV3-1 (or the pseudogene TRBV3-2) to TRBJ2-7; 7 positions agree with TRBD1. CDR1 and CDR2 (germline): LGHDT, YNNKEL (reference sequence). V dropped 7 bases and J dropped 5; count of bases not matched to a gene: 8. The CDR3 has 13 amino acids.

This clone was observed a few times. The chain couples TRBV19 to TRBJ1-5; D may be TRBD1 (5 bases). Germline assignment: CDR1 LNHDA and CDR2 SQIVND (reference sequence). The CDR3 is 16 residues long. V shed 3 bases and J shed 1 base, with 13 bases lying between them. The CDR3, as DNA: TGTGCCAGTAGTATGGGGCGGACAATAAGCAATCAGCCCCAGCATTTT. Amino acids: CASSMGRTISNQPQHF.